This TCR beta chain was captured in a study of PD-1 blockade in classical Hodgkin lymphoma. This CDR3 comprises 15 residues. Germline assignment: CDR1 MNHNS and CDR2 SASEGT. With V trimmed by 1 base and J by 2 bases, 0 bases remained unmatched. Each and every patient relapsed after autologous stem cell transplantation, and patients got differing brentuximab vedotin exposure. Profiling relied on immunoSEQ multiplex PCR, and the TCRdb table lists in-frame clones only, not all of them. Seen here are tens of thousands of clones, approximately 73% observed once, and the top ten hold approximately 25%. The TCR originated in a human donor with classical Hodgkin lymphoma. This sample comprised peripheral blood mononuclear cells (PBMCs), obtained before the second cycle of nivolumab. This chain uses TRBV6-1 with TRBJ2-1; 9 nucleotides agree with TRBD1. Here the CDR3 DNA reads TGTGCCAGCAGTGAAGACAGGGGGCCCTACAATGAGCAGTTCTTC. The encoded protein is CASSEDRGPYNEQFF.